The 9 T cell receptor beta chains reported below all come from one sample, sequenced in a study of tissue T cells after allogeneic stem cell transplantation. Assay used: immunoSEQ multiplex PCR; TCRdb lists only in-frame clones, some missing. The repertoire holds thousands of clones, with 65% to 80% as singletons. The material sequenced was skin, taken at autopsy. The source is a male patient at least 60 years old with steroid-refractory graft-versus-host disease after an allogeneic stem cell transplant. Some of these T cells may belong to the graft donor.

V and J are TRBV7-9 and TRBJ2-7; D gene ambiguous. Trimming left V 4 bases short and J 2 bases short, with 6 bases between. This CDR3 has 12 amino acids. Germline V gives CDR1 SEHNR, CDR2 FQNEAQ (reference sequence). The DNA of the CDR3 is TGTGCCAGCAGCTCGTGGACCTACGAGCAGTACTTC. This translates into CASSSWTYEQYF.

The V and J genes are TRBV29-1 and TRBJ1-2; D is uncertain. Trimming stripped 5 bases from V and 4 bases from J, with 11 bases between. CDR1 is SQVTM and CDR2 is ANQGSEA in the germline V gene. This CDR3 has 12 amino acids. The CDR3 coding sequence is TGCAGCGTTTCTGACACTCCCTATGGCTACACCTTC. Encoded protein: CSVSDTPYGYTF. Complete variable domain (other parts from reference TRBV29-1 and TRBJ1-2): SAVISQKPSRDICQRGTSLTIQCQVDSQVTMMFWYRQQPGQSLTLIATANQGSEATYESGFVIDKFPISRPNLTFSTLTVSNMSPEDSSIYLCSVSDTPYGYTFGSGTRLTVV.

The chain employs TRBV10-3 and TRBJ2-2, with D perhaps matching TRBD1 (5 bases). V lost 4 bases and J lost 3, with 18 bases in between. CDR3 length: 17 amino acids. CDR1 is ENHRY and CDR2 is SYGVKD in the germline V gene. CDR3 sequence: CAISVNRPVDYTGELFF. The CDR3 DNA reads as TGTGCCATCAGTGTTAACAGGCCAGTCGATTACACCGGGGAGCTGTTTTTT.

The genes are TRBV28 and TRBJ1-6; no firm D call. The CDR3 length is 16 residues. V gave up 2 bases and J gave up 4 bases, with 12 bases separating them. CDR1 MDHEN and CDR2 SYDVKM come from the germline V gene. CDR3 DNA: TGTGCCAGCAGTTTAAATTCGGGGTCTTATAATTCACCCCTCCACTTT. It codes for CASSLNSGSYNSPLHF.

The chain recombines TRBV2 with TRBJ1-2; unclear D gene. The length of the CDR3 is 12 residues. Germline-derived CDR1 and CDR2 are SNHLY and FYNNEI. V shed 9 bases and J shed 4 bases, with 12 bases lying between them. CDR3 in amino acids: CASLVGGYGYTF. The CDR3 bases are TGTGCCAGTTTAGTTGGTGGCTATGGCTACACCTTC.

The V and J genes are TRBV5-1 and TRBJ1-6; 7 bases line up with TRBD1. Germline lookup yields CDR1 SGHRS and CDR2 YFSETQ. This CDR3 has 16 amino acids. V gave up 3 bases and J gave up 8 bases; unmatched junction bases: 11. The CDR3 region is CASSSGQGGKDSPLHF. The CDR3 DNA follows: TGCGCCAGCAGCTCAGGCCAGGGGGGAAAAGATTCACCCCTCCACTTT.

The chain uses TRBV7-9 and TRBJ2-3; 10 nucleotides line up with TRBD2. J gave up 8 bases and V 4 bases, and 9 bases lay outside the gene matches. Germline V gene lookup returns CDR1 SEHNR and CDR2 FQNEAQ (reference sequence). The CDR3 has 15 amino acids. CDR3 in DNA: TGTGCCAGCAGCTCACCTCCTAGCGGGGGACCTACGCAGTATTTT. Protein sequence: CASSSPPSGGPTQYF.

The chain is built from TRBV7-2 and TRBJ2-7; D is uncertain. The CDR3 sequence is 13 residues long. V shed 1 base and J shed 7 bases, with 11 bases lying between them. The germline gives CDR1 SGHTA, CDR2 FQGNSA. CDR3 sequence reads: CASSLDGIREQYF. The CDR3 coding sequence is TGTGCCAGCAGCTTAGATGGGATAAGGGAGCAGTACTTC.

The chain couples TRBV19 to TRBJ2-6; D call uncertain. The V gene's germline CDR1 is LNHDA and CDR2 SQIVND (reference sequence). The CDR3 length is 14 residues. V was shortened by 0 bases and J by 5 bases, with 5 bases between the two germline ends. The CDR3 spells CASSIDGWANVLTF. DNA for the CDR3: TGTGCCAGTAGTATAGATGGGTGGGCCAACGTCCTGACTTTC.